A single sample is the source of the 3 T cell receptor beta chains below, sequenced in a study of human thymus T cells. The assay was immunoSEQ multiplex PCR, and TCRdb's table has in-frame clones only and misses some. The data hold approximately 70,000 clones, with 85% to 95% observed a single time. Resected material from corrective heart surgery provided the thymus tissue analysed. The specimen sequenced was thymus tissue. These receptors came from a girl under three years old with a congenital heart defect but otherwise immunologically healthy.

The V gene is TRBV6-5, the J gene TRBJ2-7; TRBD2 agrees at 7 bases. CDR1 is MNHEY and CDR2 is SVGAGI in the germline V gene. This CDR3 region has 14 residues. V dropped 0 bases and J dropped 6; count of bases not matched to a gene: 5. DNA of the CDR3: TGTGCCAGCAGTTACTCGGTGGGAGGGCGCGAGCAGTACTTC. It yields the protein CASSYSVGGREQYF.

J is TRBJ1-5 and V is TRBV5-6; D perhaps matches TRBD1 (5 bases). V gave up 5 bases and J gave up 2 bases, with 11 bases separating them. CDR1 and CDR2 (germline): SGHDT, YYEEEE. This CDR3 comprises 14 residues. The CDR3 sequence: CASSLWDGNQPQHF. The DNA of the CDR3 is TGTGCCAGCAGTCTATGGGACGGCAATCAGCCCCAGCATTTT.

This chain uses TRBV27 with TRBJ1-5, with TRBD1 matching over 10 bases. The V segment lost 4 bases and the J segment 4 bases; nucleotides outside the gene matches: 10. Per the germline V gene, CDR1 is MNHEY and CDR2 is SMNVEV (reference sequence). The CDR3 contains 17 residues. The CDR3, as DNA: TGTGCCAGCAGTTCCCTATCGGGACAGGGGATTAATCAGCCCCAGCATTTT. Amino acid sequence: CASSSLSGQGINQPQHF.